This TCR beta chain was obtained from a study of blood T cell repertoires in COVID-19. Study information: Researchers got acute and convalescent COVID-19 samples from the United States, Italy and Spain. PBMCs, B-cell-depleted T cells, or T cells were the source of the cDNA or gDNA that made up the material.

Per the original methods: By means of reference gene primer amplification, nucleated cell counts were estimated. Profiling relied on immunoSEQ multiplex PCR, and the TCRdb table lists in-frame clones only, not all of them. V, J and clone size are those of that table, while D and trimming were read from the DNA. Here the sample spans 150,000 to 200,000 clones, roughly 88% being singletons. The CDR3 covers 17 residues. Germline V gene lookup returns CDR1 LGHNA and CDR2 YSLEER. With 1 base removed from V and 0 bases from J, the gap between germline ends came to 13 bases. The chain has TRBV4-3 and TRBJ2-4; perhaps TRBD1 as D (6 bases). The TCR originated in a woman of 80 years or more with active or convalescent COVID-19. The sample taken for sequencing was peripheral blood. The CDR3 sequence: CASSQATGTLAKNIQYF. The DNA for the CDR3 is TGCGCCAGCAGCCAAGCAACAGGGACCCTAGCCAAAAACATTCAGTACTTC.